This T cell receptor beta chain was recovered during a study of T-cell memory formation after mild COVID-19. Overall study: In these data, TCR clusters were largely donor specific. Study results and caveats: CD4+ contracting clones were mainly CM and EM; CD8+ ones, EMRA.

This clonotype appeared many times. Antigen unknown. TCRdb re-called the 5' RACE reads through MiXCR, storing one row per CDR3 protein. The sample consists of tens of thousands of distinct CDR3 sequences, 9.5% to 15% of them appearing once. CDR1 and CDR2 (germline): MGHDK, SYGVNS. The ends were cut back, 5 bases at V and 0 bases at J, with 8 bases in the middle. The CDR3 is made up of 15 amino acids. This chain links TRBV25-1 with TRBJ1-6; D ambiguous. Sequenced: PBMCs or a T cell subset sorted from them (not recorded which). The TCR sequence derives from an adult woman who had mild COVID-19 (a few samples of this study predate the infection). Cell type and time point are not known. As DNA, the CDR3 is TGTGCCAGCAGTAGAGAGGGCTCCTATAATTCACCCCTCCACTTT. Translated, it gives CASSREGSYNSPLHF.